Listed here are 32 T cell receptor beta chains from one sample, sequenced in a study of blood T cells in healthy people across ages. The use of a sample-barcoded 5' primer and a J-beta primer mix characterized a second PCR of roughly 7 to 11 cycles. One entry per CDR3 protein results from TCRdb running MiXCR on the 5' RACE reads. Counted here are 700,000 or so distinct CDR3 sequences, 35% to 50% occurring once; the ten biggest clones make up around 30%. What was sequenced was blood. The receptor set was obtained from a man older than 75 in good health.

The CDR3 sequence is CASRLDRAGGDTQYF. The CDR3 nucleotides read TGTGCCAGCAGATTGGACAGGGCCGGAGGAGATACGCAGTATTTT. V is TRBV6-5 and J is TRBJ2-3; TRBD1 agrees at 8 bases. V gave up 6 bases and J gave up 5 bases; unmatched junction bases: 10. This CDR3 contains 15 residues. In germline, CDR1 is MNHEY, CDR2 SVGAGI.

This sequence joins TRBV6-5 and TRBJ1-1, with 7 bases matching TRBD1. CDR3 length: 15 residues. J lost 8 bases, V lost 0 bases, and 9 bases had no gene match. Germline assignment: CDR1 MNHEY and CDR2 SVGAGI. CDR3 coding DNA: TGTGCCAGCAGTTACTCGATACGCGGGGACAGCGAAGCTTTCTTT. Protein sequence: CASSYSIRGDSEAFF.

This clonotype appeared a single time. The chain uses TRBV20-1 and TRBJ2-4; D is tentatively TRBD1 or TRBD2 (5 bases each). The tail of the sequence fits TRBJ2-7 better, so the J call may be wrong. Looked up from germline, CDR1 is DFQATT and CDR2 is SNEGSKA (reference sequence). The CDR3 spans 12 residues. CDR3 in DNA: TGCAGTCAAGGGACCCACGGCTACGAGCAGTACTTC. Its protein product is CSQGTHGYEQYF.

The chain has TRBV20-1 and TRBJ2-7; 9 nucleotides align to TRBD1. The DNA matches TRBJ2-5 better at its end, which makes the J call doubtful. The germline CDR1 and CDR2 sequences are DFQATT and SNEGSKA (reference sequence). The CDR3 has 14 amino acids. The CDR3 loop is CSARNRDRAETQYF. CDR3 in DNA: TGCAGTGCTAGAAACCGGGACAGGGCAGAGACCCAGTACTTC.

The chain combines TRBV4-3 with TRBJ2-7, with D possibly TRBD2 on 5 matching bases. This CDR3 is 17 amino acids long. CDR1 and CDR2 from the germline V gene are LGHNA and YSLEER. CDR3 DNA: TGCACCGGCAGCCAAGACCTCACGCGGGTGGGGTATAACGAGCAGTACTTC. Protein product: CTGSQDLTRVGYNEQYF.

In its sample, this clonotype was seen a few times. The chain recombines TRBV7-6 with TRBJ2-7; the match to TRBD1 covers 7 bases. The CDR3 contains 15 residues. J was trimmed by 4 bases and V by 5 bases; bases with no gene match: 11. CDR1 is SGHVS and CDR2 is FNYEAQ in the germline V gene. This CDR3 is CASSLLGTEPYEQYF. CDR3 bases: TGTGCCAGCAGCCTTCTTGGGACAGAGCCGTACGAGCAGTACTTC.

On this clonotype itself: One end of the junction does not line up with germline, which may come from a read error. The CDR3, as DNA: TGTGCCACCAGTGGTTTGCAGGCTAGCGGGAGACGCCCCAACCAAGAGACCCAGTACTTC. It translates to CATSGLQASGRRPNQETQYF. This sequence joins TRBV24-1 and TRBJ2-4; the match to TRBD2 covers 10 bases. Gene TRBJ2-5 matches the end of the DNA better, so the J call may be wrong. Germline V CDR1 and CDR2: KGHDR, SFDVKD. The CDR3 sequence is 20 residues long.

The gene calls are TRBV15 and TRBJ2-1; D call uncertain. The germline gives CDR1 LNHNV, CDR2 YYDKDF (reference sequence). The V and J ends lost 0 bases and 0 bases respectively, with 6 bases between them. The CDR3 has 15 amino acids. The DNA of the CDR3 is TGTGCCACCAGCAGAGACACAGCCTCCTACAATGAGCAGTTCTTC. Translation gives CATSRDTASYNEQFF.

The chain is built from TRBV21-1 and TRBJ2-1; TRBD2 is taken as the D call from the table, unchecked against the DNA. TRBV21-1 is a pseudogene locus. The CDR3 extends over 16 amino acids. The DNA of the CDR3 is TGTGTCAGCAGCAAGGAAACTAGCGGGGACTACAATGAGCAGTTCTTC. This encodes CVSSKETSGDYNEQFF.

This clonotype was detected only a few times. The chain carries TRBV12-5 and TRBJ1-5; no clear D gene. CDR1 LGHNT and CDR2 FRNRAP come from the germline V gene. V gave up 3 bases and J gave up 4 bases, with 4 bases separating them. CDR3 size: 12 residues. The CDR3 protein is CASGLLNQPQHF. CDR3 nucleotides: TGTGCTAGTGGTTTACTGAATCAGCCCCAGCATTTT.

The chain joins TRBV6-5 to TRBJ1-3, with 7 bases fitting TRBD1. CDR1 is MNHEY and CDR2 is SVGAGI in the germline V gene. V lost 5 bases, J lost 7 bases, and 8 bases stayed unmatched. The CDR3 sequence is 14 residues long. The chain's CDR3 is CASSVSQGPNTIYF. The CDR3 region has the DNA TGTGCCAGCAGTGTTTCACAGGGGCCCAACACCATATATTTT.

This sequence joins TRBV12-3 or TRBV12-4 and TRBJ2-3, with D unclear. CDR3 length: 13 amino acids. Trimming removed 2 bases at V and 14 bases at J, with 17 bases between. CDR3 residues: CASSLSVTSSPYF. The DNA of the CDR3 is TGTGCCAGCAGTTTAAGTGTGACAAGCAGTCCGTATTTT.

This clonotype was seen at least ten times. The rearrangement joins TRBV28 to TRBJ1-2; no clear D gene. V dropped 5 bases and J dropped 8 bases, with 15 bases sitting between them. The CDR3 consists of 13 residues. In germline, CDR1 is MDHEN, CDR2 SYDVKM. The CDR3 spells CASSPAGKLGYTF. The DNA for the CDR3 is TGTGCCAGCAGTCCCGCTGGGAAGTTAGGCTACACCTTC.

The J gene is TRBJ2-2, the V gene TRBV29-1, with a tentative D call TRBD1 (6 bases). CDR1 SQVTM and CDR2 ANQGSEA come from the germline V gene. Trimming cost V 7 bases and J 2 bases, with 14 bases left between them. The CDR3 totals 14 residues. CDR3 nucleotides: TGCAGCGGGGGGCTCTCCATAAACACCGGGGAGCTGTTTTTT. Its protein product is CSGGLSINTGELFF.

This clonotype was seen more than once but under ten times. The chain couples TRBV3-1 to TRBJ2-7; D is undetermined. Germline values: CDR1 LGHDT, CDR2 YNNKEL (reference sequence). The CDR3 consists of 15 residues. Trimming removed 0 bases from V and 1 base from J, with 10 bases in between. CDR3 loop: CASSQDESVSYEQYF. The CDR3 DNA follows: TGTGCCAGCAGCCAAGATGAGTCGGTATCCTACGAGCAGTACTTC.

The chain joins TRBV3-1 to TRBJ1-1; 7 positions agree with TRBD1. The CDR3 length is 16 residues. Germline V lookup: CDR1 LGHDT, CDR2 YNNKEL (reference sequence). V lost 4 bases and J lost 4; bases outside the gene matches: 12. The CDR3 DNA reads TGTGCCAGCAGCCGGTTGGGAGGGGGCGCGACCACTGAAGCTTTCTTT. It encodes CASSRLGGGATTEAFF.

The CDR3 DNA is TGTGCCAGCAGACTAGCGGGAGGCGGGTACAATGAGCAGTTCTTC. Amino acids: CASRLAGGGYNEQFF. This chain joins TRBV12-3 or TRBV12-4 and TRBJ2-1; 12 nucleotides match TRBD2. J was trimmed by 4 bases and V by 6 bases; bases with no gene match: 4. The CDR3 sequence is 15 residues long.

The chain joins TRBV6-4 to TRBJ2-7, with 8 bases lining up with TRBD2. The V segment lost 4 bases and the J segment 2 bases; nucleotides outside the gene matches: 7. The length of the CDR3 is 15 residues. CDR1 and CDR2 (germline): MRHNA, SNTAGT. CDR3 residues: CASSVEAGGPYEQYF. The CDR3 DNA sequence: TGTGCCAGCAGTGTCGAGGCGGGAGGACCCTACGAGCAGTACTTC.

J is TRBJ2-5 and V is TRBV3-1, with 8 bases that match TRBD2. The V gene end was trimmed by 2 bases and the J gene end by 3 bases; junction bases not matched to a gene: 5. The CDR3 runs 15 residues. CDR1 LGHDT and CDR2 YNNKEL come from the germline V gene (reference sequence). The DNA of the CDR3 is TGTGCCAGCAGCCAAAATCGAGCGGGGGAAGAGACCCAGTACTTC. It codes for CASSQNRAGEETQYF.

This clonotype turned up a few times. V usage is TRBV29-1 and J usage is TRBJ2-7, with 11 bases that match TRBD2. V gave up 6 bases and J gave up 1 base; unmatched junction bases: 5. CDR3 length: 14 residues. Per germline, CDR1 SQVTM and CDR2 ANQGSEA. The CDR3 here is CSVARLAGSYEQYF. DNA of the CDR3: TGCAGCGTCGCCAGACTAGCGGGGTCCTACGAGCAGTACTTC.

The rearrangement links TRBV30 to TRBJ2-1; D might be TRBD2 (6 bases). Germline values: CDR1 GTSNPN, CDR2 SVGIG (reference sequence). The V gene lost 2 bases and the J gene lost 9 bases, with 20 bases spanning the gap. This CDR3 has 15 amino acids. The CDR3 DNA reads TGTGCCTGGAGTCCGCTCTATGGGGGGAAGGGTGAGCAGTTCTTC. It is translated as CAWSPLYGGKGEQFF.

The chain links TRBV5-8 to TRBJ2-7; 11 positions match TRBD2. V dropped 4 bases and J dropped 3; count of bases not matched to a gene: 9. Germline CDR1 reads SGHTS; CDR2 reads YDEGEE. This CDR3 has 16 amino acids. CDR3 in DNA: TGTGCCAGCAGCAATCTACCGGGACTAGCGGTCTACGAGCAGTACTTC. This sequence encodes CASSNLPGLAVYEQYF.

The count of this clonotype is one. This sequence joins TRBV2 and TRBJ2-7; D might be TRBD1 or TRBD2, each matching 7 bases. CDR1 and CDR2 (germline): SNHLY, FYNNEI. The CDR3 runs 15 residues. Trimming pared 7 bases from V and 4 bases from J, leaving 20 bases between. The CDR3 bases are TGTGCCAGCATTGGGGGAGGGGGCGCATGGTACGAGCAGTACTTC. This translates into CASIGGGGAWYEQYF. The full variable domain, in which reference TRBV2 and TRBJ2-7 provide the parts outside the CDR3, is EPEVTQTPSHQVTQMGQEVILRCVPISNHLYFYWYRQILGQKVEFLVSFYNNEISEKSEIFDDQFSVERPDGSNFTLKIRSTKLEDSAMYFCASIGGGGAWYEQYFGPGTRLTVT.

This clonotype was detected once. The chain couples TRBV7-9 to TRBJ1-5; D is perhaps TRBD1 (5 bases). Germline CDR1 is SEHNR and CDR2 is FQNEAQ (reference sequence). The CDR3 loop spans 14 amino acids. V lost 1 base to trimming and J lost 5 bases, with 9 bases between them. This CDR3 reads CASSLGGGDQPQHF. CDR3 sequence (DNA): TGTGCCAGCAGCTTAGGGGGGGGGGATCAGCCCCAGCATTTT.

The V gene is TRBV2, the J gene TRBJ2-7; 8 bases map to TRBD2. V shed 2 bases and J 2 bases; nucleotides not matched to a gene: 5. Germline CDR1 is SNHLY and CDR2 is FYNNEI. The CDR3 contains 15 residues. The CDR3 protein is CASSERRREAYEQYF. CDR3 coding DNA: TGTGCCAGCAGTGAACGGCGGCGGGAGGCCTACGAGCAGTACTTC.

The chain joins TRBV7-2 to TRBJ2-2; possibly TRBD2 for D (6 bases). Trimming removed 5 bases at V and 0 bases at J, with 13 bases between. The length of the CDR3 is 16 residues. The V gene's germline CDR1 is SGHTA and CDR2 FQGNSA. CDR3 bases: TGTGCCAGCAGCCCCGGACTACGCACGAACACCGGGGAGCTGTTTTTT. Residues: CASSPGLRTNTGELFF.

The genes are TRBV7-9 and TRBJ2-2; a weak D match, TRBD1 (6 bases). Germline V CDR1 and CDR2: SEHNR, FQNEAQ (reference sequence). The CDR3 runs 13 residues. V was shortened by 6 bases and J by 7 bases, with 12 bases between the two germline ends. DNA for the CDR3: TGTGCCAGCAGATCTACAGGGATCGGGGAGCTGTTTTTT. Translating gives CASRSTGIGELFF.

The rearrangement links TRBV7-2 to TRBJ1-3; 7 bases are a match to TRBD1. V trimming: 4 bases; J trimming: 1 base; junction bases outside the gene matches: 4. Germline CDR1 is SGHTA and CDR2 is FQGNSA. This CDR3 region has 15 residues. CDR3 DNA: TGTGCCAGCAGCTGGACAGGACAATCTGGAAACACCATATATTTT. Encoded protein: CASSWTGQSGNTIYF. The full variable domain, its missing parts supplied by reference TRBV7-2 and TRBJ1-3, is GAGVSQSPSNKVTEKGKDVELRCDPISGHTALYWYRQSLGQGLEFLIYFQGNSAPDKSGLPSDRFSAERTGGSVSTLTIQRTQQEDSAVYLCASSWTGQSGNTIYFGEGSWLTVV.

This clonotype was detected only once. The V and J genes are TRBV6-5 and TRBJ1-4; no definite D call. The CDR3 loop spans 15 amino acids. V was pared by 3 bases and J by 4 bases, with 12 bases between. CDR1 is MNHEY, CDR2 SVGAGI, per germline. The CDR3 region is CASSYRYKYNEKLFF. CDR3 coding DNA: TGTGCCAGCAGTTATAGGTACAAATATAATGAAAAACTGTTTTTT.

In the case of this clonotype: A much bigger clone sits one base away, suggesting this may be a read error. This sequence joins TRBV29-1 and TRBJ2-3; 15 bases agree with TRBD2. The germline CDR1 and CDR2 sequences are SQVTM and ANQGSEA. CDR3 length: 16 residues. This CDR3 reads CSVDGLAGGYTDTQNF. CDR3 nucleotide sequence: TGCAGCGTCGACGGACTAGCGGGAGGGTACACAGATACGCAGAATTTT.

This clonotype was observed a handful of times. The chain couples TRBV4-1 to TRBJ1-2; 7 nucleotides agree with TRBD1. The trim removed 3 bases at V and 6 bases at J, leaving 10 bases unmatched. Germline CDR1 is MGHRA and CDR2 is YSYEKL. This CDR3 has 15 amino acids. CDR3 coding DNA: TGCGCCAGCAGCCACCCGACAGGGAGGGAGCATGGCTACACCTTC. Translation gives CASSHPTGREHGYTF.

V is TRBV2 and J is TRBJ2-5; 10 bases align to TRBD1. Trimming at V came to 6 bases and at J to 1 base, leaving 8 bases not matched to a gene. This CDR3 region has 16 residues. CDR1 is SNHLY and CDR2 is FYNNEI in the germline V gene. This chain's CDR3 is CASRGPGQGRQETQYF. The CDR3 bases are TGTGCCAGCAGGGGACCGGGACAGGGGCGCCAAGAGACCCAGTACTTC.